The present TCR beta chain was sequenced within a study of T cell repertoires in cytomegalovirus infection (dated by TCRdb to between 2019 and 2020). For context, the study as a whole: Alongside well-studied HLA-B-restricted epitopes, the peptide stimulations were aimed at recently identified HLA-C-restricted CMV epitopes, whose presentation resists viral immunomodulation. The HLA type of each donor mattered for the analysis, because public TCR beta signatures pointed to carriage of CMV infection along with the matching HLA type.

Turning to this clonotype: There is no known antigen for this receptor. Base qualities are not at hand, and no much larger clone is one base apart.

This specimen's treatment or condition label, per the study, means: in vitro stimulation with specific CMV peptide epitopes to enrich CMV-specific T cells. TCRdb names Illumina HiSeq 1500 as the instrument used. TCRdb reworked the public reads: Q25 trimming with fastp, MiXCR clone assembly, productive beta chains retained. Here each entry gathers all rows of one CDR3 protein and keeps the most common genes and DNA. A total of a few hundred thousand distinct CDR3 sequences appear in this sample, over 35% of them only once. Together, the top ten hold 48% of the sample. The study at large found these results: The ex vivo response was dominated by HLA-C-restricted CMV-specific TCR beta clonotypes, which also provided the single most frequent clonotype in two of eight donors. In both this cohort and an independent cohort of some 350 donors, the cumulative frequency of public TCR beta family members distinguished carriers of CMV infection plus the relevant HLA type.

Germline trimming: 5 bases from V, 2 bases from J; junction bases outside gene matches: 10. There are 16 amino acids in the CDR3, from cysteine to phenylalanine inclusive. This entry keeps only the CDR3 DNA: 48 bases, framed from base 1. The germline V gene supplies CDR1 SGHVS and CDR2 FQNEAQ. The TCR was taken from a human donor in good health (CMV status not recorded). Some clones in this sample may be carry-over from other donors' samples. The V and J genes are TRBV7-8 and TRBJ1-2, and TRBD1 aligns with 8 junction nucleotides. The sequenced sample was cultured PBMCs, obtained from culture after CMV antigen stimulation. This receptor carries the CDR3 CASSPYPGTGNYGYTF. The DNA sequence follows: TGTGCCAGCAGCCCCTACCCCGGGACAGGCAACTATGGCTACACCTTC.